This is a list of T cell receptor beta chains from one sample in a study of OX40 agonist ivuxolimab in advanced cancers. TCRdb's table, derived via immunoSEQ multiplex PCR, lists solely in-frame clones and lacks some. The table has about 130,000 clones, 85% to 95% seen once; the top ten hold under 0.9%. The sample in question was CD4+ or CD8+ T cells sorted from blood, obtained in a trial of the OX40 agonist ivuxolimab. These receptor sequences come from an adult with an advanced solid tumor such as melanoma, head and neck, liver or kidney cancer. Each CDR3 is given with its conserved first and last residue. Each record gives: J gene, clone size, V gene, D gene, CDR3 protein, CDR3 DNA. A D gene is named only where the DNA matches it firmly. Size tells how often a clone was seen (once, few, many) or the class of an expanded clone, and some rows leave it out.

j_call: TRBJ1-5
clone_size: NA
v_call: TRBV6-1
d_call: NA
cdr3_aa: CASSARLQRGQPQHF
cdr3_nt: TGTGCCAGCAGTGCTCGGTTGCAGAGGGGCCAGCCCCAGCATTTT

j_call: TRBJ2-7
clone_size: NA
v_call: TRBV7-9
d_call: NA
cdr3_aa: CASSLTGTDEQYF
cdr3_nt: TGTGCCAGCAGCCTAACCGGGACCGACGAGCAGTACTTC

j_call: TRBJ1-2
clone_size: once
v_call: TRBV19
d_call: NA
cdr3_aa: CASSIDLRLRDYTF
cdr3_nt: TGTGCCAGTAGTATAGATTTGAGACTCCGGGACTACACCTTC

j_call: TRBJ2-7
clone_size: NA
v_call: TRBV9
d_call: NA
cdr3_aa: CASAPRGRAYEQYF
cdr3_nt: TGTGCCAGCGCACCTCGGGGCAGGGCCTACGAGCAGTACTTC

j_call: TRBJ1-5
clone_size: NA
v_call: TRBV27
d_call: NA
cdr3_aa: CASSLSFWGLNQPQHF
cdr3_nt: TGTGCCAGCAGTTTAAGTTTTTGGGGGCTCAATCAGCCCCAGCATTTT

j_call: TRBJ1-5
clone_size: NA
v_call: TRBV2
d_call: NA
cdr3_aa: CASREREGRPQHF
cdr3_nt: TGTGCCAGCAGAGAGCGGGAGGGGAGACCCCAGCATTTT

j_call: TRBJ1-5
clone_size: NA
v_call: TRBV4-1
d_call: NA
cdr3_aa: CASSPTSGDRSYNQPQHF
cdr3_nt: TGCGCCAGCAGCCCCACGTCCGGAGACAGATCCTACAATCAGCCCCAGCATTTT

j_call: TRBJ1-4
clone_size: NA
v_call: TRBV9
d_call: TRBD1
cdr3_aa: CASSPNHRGKLFF
cdr3_nt: TGTGCCAGCAGCCCGAATCACAGGGGTAAACTGTTTTTT

j_call: TRBJ1-4
clone_size: NA
v_call: TRBV18
d_call: NA
cdr3_aa: CASSSQLMTDEKLFF
cdr3_nt: TGTGCCAGCTCATCACAGCTGATGACGGATGAAAAACTGTTTTTT

j_call: TRBJ2-1
clone_size: NA
v_call: TRBV6-5
d_call: TRBD2
cdr3_aa: CASSYEAGVLNEQFF
cdr3_nt: TGTGCCAGCAGTTACGAAGCGGGAGTATTGAATGAGCAGTTCTTC

j_call: TRBJ1-4
clone_size: NA
v_call: TRBV10-2
d_call: TRBD1
cdr3_aa: CASSGQGSREKLFF
cdr3_nt: TGCGCCAGCAGTGGACAGGGTTCGAGAGAAAAACTGTTTTTT

j_call: TRBJ1-1
clone_size: few
v_call: TRBV28
d_call: NA
cdr3_aa: CASSFATINTEAFF
cdr3_nt: TGTGCCAGCAGTTTTGCCACCATTAACACTGAAGCTTTCTTT

j_call: TRBJ1-1
clone_size: NA
v_call: TRBV28
d_call: NA
cdr3_aa: CASQTNGGRRRNTEAFF
cdr3_nt: TGTGCCAGCCAAACAAATGGGGGGAGGAGGCGAAACACTGAAGCTTTCTTT

j_call: TRBJ1-3
clone_size: NA
v_call: TRBV6-5
d_call: NA
cdr3_aa: CASSYSGQLPGNTIYF
cdr3_nt: TGTGCCAGCAGTTACTCTGGGCAGCTCCCGGGAAACACCATATATTTT

j_call: TRBJ2-1
clone_size: once
v_call: TRBV7-8
d_call: NA
cdr3_aa: CASSLGGPYNEQFF
cdr3_nt: TGTGCCAGCAGCTTAGGAGGGCCCTACAATGAGCAGTTCTTC

j_call: TRBJ1-5
clone_size: NA
v_call: TRBV18
d_call: TRBD1
cdr3_aa: CASSPSTGGNQPQHF
cdr3_nt: TGTGCCAGCTCACCGTCGACAGGGGGAAATCAGCCCCAGCATTTT

j_call: TRBJ2-5
clone_size: NA
v_call: TRBV11-3
d_call: NA
cdr3_aa: CASSRRGETQYF
cdr3_nt: TGTGCCAGCAGCCGGAGGGGGGAGACCCAGTACTTC

j_call: TRBJ2-7
clone_size: NA
v_call: TRBV11-3
d_call: TRBD2
cdr3_aa: CASSPTSGSYEQYF
cdr3_nt: TGTGCCAGCAGCCCGACTAGCGGATCCTACGAGCAGTACTTC

j_call: TRBJ2-7
clone_size: NA
v_call: TRBV28
d_call: TRBD1
cdr3_aa: CASTTSGTAYEQYF
cdr3_nt: TGTGCCAGCACCACTTCCGGGACAGCCTACGAGCAGTACTTC

j_call: TRBJ1-5
clone_size: NA
v_call: TRBV19
d_call: NA
cdr3_aa: CASSISRVRWPQHF
cdr3_nt: TGTGCCAGTAGTATTAGCAGGGTCCGATGGCCCCAGCATTTT

j_call: TRBJ2-2
clone_size: NA
v_call: TRBV14
d_call: NA
cdr3_aa: CASSRSQLANTGELFF
cdr3_nt: TGTGCCAGCAGCCGTTCGCAGCTTGCCAACACCGGGGAGCTGTTTTTT

j_call: TRBJ2-7
clone_size: NA
v_call: TRBV7-2
d_call: NA
cdr3_aa: CASSLGLGVAYEQYF
cdr3_nt: TGTGCCAGCAGCTTAGGCTTGGGGGTGGCCTACGAGCAGTACTTC

j_call: TRBJ1-3
clone_size: NA
v_call: TRBV18
d_call: NA
cdr3_aa: CASSPPGSAGNTIYF
cdr3_nt: TGTGCCAGCTCACCGCCAGGGTCGGCTGGAAACACCATATATTTT

j_call: TRBJ2-4
clone_size: once
v_call: TRBV5-1
d_call: NA
cdr3_aa: CASSLASLGSNIQYF
cdr3_nt: TGCGCCAGCAGCTTGGCTTCTTTAGGGTCAAACATTCAGTACTTC

j_call: TRBJ1-5
clone_size: NA
v_call: TRBV28
d_call: NA
cdr3_aa: CASSLSVWENQPQHF
cdr3_nt: TGTGCCAGCAGTTTATCGGTTTGGGAAAATCAGCCCCAGCATTTT

j_call: TRBJ1-1
clone_size: NA
v_call: TRBV9
d_call: NA
cdr3_aa: CASSVNTQNTEAFF
cdr3_nt: TGTGCCAGCAGCGTAAACACACAGAACACTGAAGCTTTCTTT

j_call: TRBJ2-1
clone_size: NA
v_call: TRBV9
d_call: TRBD1
cdr3_aa: CASSDPDRDNNEQFF
cdr3_nt: TGTGCCAGCAGCGACCCCGACAGGGACAACAATGAGCAGTTCTTC

j_call: TRBJ2-1
clone_size: NA
v_call: TRBV4-2
d_call: NA
cdr3_aa: CASSLEVGTRTYNEQFF
cdr3_nt: TGTGCCAGCAGCCTCGAAGTGGGGACGAGGACCTACAATGAGCAGTTCTTC

j_call: TRBJ1-5
clone_size: NA
v_call: TRBV7-6
d_call: TRBD1
cdr3_aa: CASSMTGGNQPQHF
cdr3_nt: TGTGCCAGCAGCATGACAGGGGGTAATCAGCCCCAGCATTTT

j_call: TRBJ1-4
clone_size: once
v_call: TRBV5-1
d_call: NA
cdr3_aa: CASSPSGTTNEKLFF
cdr3_nt: TGCGCCAGCAGCCCGAGCGGGACGACTAATGAAAAACTGTTTTTT

j_call: TRBJ1-2
clone_size: NA
v_call: TRBV12-5
d_call: TRBD1
cdr3_aa: CARGTGEVYYGYTF
cdr3_nt: TGTGCTAGGGGTACAGGGGAGGTATACTATGGCTACACCTTC

j_call: TRBJ1-4
clone_size: NA
v_call: TRBV2
d_call: NA
cdr3_aa: CASRGGPAGNEKLFF
cdr3_nt: TGTGCCAGCAGGGGAGGCCCCGCGGGAAATGAAAAACTGTTTTTT

j_call: TRBJ2-1
clone_size: NA
v_call: TRBV19
d_call: TRBD2
cdr3_aa: CASRAGGTSSYNEQFF
cdr3_nt: TGTGCCAGTAGAGCCGGGGGGACTAGCTCCTACAATGAGCAGTTCTTC

j_call: TRBJ2-1
clone_size: NA
v_call: TRBV6-5
d_call: NA
cdr3_aa: CASSFRYSNGVNEQFF
cdr3_nt: TGTGCCAGCAGTTTCCGATACTCTAACGGAGTCAATGAGCAGTTCTTC

j_call: TRBJ1-5
clone_size: NA
v_call: TRBV21-1
d_call: NA
cdr3_aa: CANLRAGDQPQHF
cdr3_nt: TGTGCCAACTTGCGAGCGGGTGATCAGCCCCAGCATTTT

j_call: TRBJ2-3
clone_size: NA
v_call: TRBV28
d_call: TRBD1
cdr3_aa: CASSFRQGLADTQYF
cdr3_nt: TGTGCCAGCAGTTTCCGACAGGGGTTGGCAGATACGCAGTATTTT

j_call: TRBJ2-3
clone_size: NA
v_call: TRBV7-3
d_call: NA
cdr3_aa: CASSLLGQPSTDTQYF
cdr3_nt: TGTGCCAGCAGCTTACTAGGACAGCCTAGCACAGATACGCAGTATTTT

j_call: TRBJ2-7
clone_size: once
v_call: TRBV7-8
d_call: NA
cdr3_aa: CASSLPRAGSYEQYF
cdr3_nt: TGTGCCAGCAGCTTACCTCGGGCGGGCTCCTACGAGCAGTACTTC

j_call: TRBJ2-5
clone_size: NA
v_call: TRBV28
d_call: NA
cdr3_aa: CASSPHNQETQYF
cdr3_nt: TGTGCCAGCAGTCCGCACAACCAAGAGACCCAGTACTTC

j_call: TRBJ1-3
clone_size: NA
v_call: TRBV11-3
d_call: NA
cdr3_aa: CASSYLRGAGNTIYF
cdr3_nt: TGTGCCAGCAGCTATCTTCGGGGGGCCGGAAACACCATATATTTT

j_call: TRBJ2-2
clone_size: NA
v_call: TRBV7-3
d_call: TRBD2
cdr3_aa: CASSSRGGLAGTGELFF
cdr3_nt: TGTGCCAGCAGCTCCCGGGGGGGACTAGCGGGCACCGGGGAGCTGTTTTTT

j_call: TRBJ2-3
clone_size: NA
v_call: TRBV5-4
d_call: TRBD2
cdr3_aa: CASSLAVTSGIDTQYF
cdr3_nt: TGTGCCAGCAGCTTGGCAGTGACTAGCGGGATTGATACGCAGTATTTT

j_call: TRBJ1-5
clone_size: NA
v_call: TRBV7-2
d_call: NA
cdr3_aa: CASSLTGNNQPQHF
cdr3_nt: TGTGCCAGCAGCTTAACCGGGAACAATCAGCCCCAGCATTTT

j_call: TRBJ1-5
clone_size: NA
v_call: TRBV2
d_call: TRBD1
cdr3_aa: CASSVGGGPYSNQPQHF
cdr3_nt: TGTGCCAGCAGTGTAGGAGGGGGCCCTTATAGCAATCAGCCCCAGCATTTT